Below, 30 T cell receptor beta chains from the same sample are listed, as sequenced in a study of blood T cell repertoires in COVID-19. TCRdb's table, derived via immunoSEQ multiplex PCR, lists solely in-frame clones and lacks some. In the table there are about 190,000 clones, 84% of which are singletons. Sequencing used peripheral blood. The receptors derive from a man aged 30 to 45 with active or convalescent COVID-19.

This clone was counted a single time. The chain employs TRBV5-1 and TRBJ2-1; TRBD2 agrees at 14 bases. J gave up 9 bases and V 4 bases, and 3 bases lay outside the gene matches. This CDR3 spans 14 amino acids. Germline assignment: CDR1 SGHRS and CDR2 YFSETQ. For the CDR3, the DNA is TGCGCCAGCAGCCTAGGACTAGCGGGAGGTGAGCAGTTCTTC. Translating it yields CASSLGLAGGEQFF.

Only a few counts were recorded for this clone. The CDR3 region has the DNA TGCAGCCATGATTTTGTGGGCGATGAGCAGTTCTTC. Its protein is CSHDFVGDEQFF. The gene calls are TRBV29-1 and TRBJ2-1, with D unclear. The CDR3 runs 12 residues. Germline CDR1 is SQVTM and CDR2 is ANQGSEA. With 8 bases removed from V and 8 bases from J, the gap between germline ends came to 16 bases.

V gene TRBV28 combines with J gene TRBJ1-2; 7 nucleotides match TRBD1. J gave up 6 bases and V 6 bases, and 7 bases lay outside the gene matches. This CDR3 is built from 13 residues. Germline CDR1 reads MDHEN; CDR2 reads SYDVKM. CDR3 nucleotide sequence: TGTGCCAGCAGATCTACAGGGGCCGATGGCTACACCTTC. Translated: CASRSTGADGYTF.

The rearrangement uses TRBV7-2 and TRBJ2-5; D is possibly TRBD2 (6 bases). V shed 5 bases and J shed 5 bases, with 18 bases lying between them. The CDR3 has 15 residues. Germline assignment: CDR1 SGHTA and CDR2 FQGNSA. Here the CDR3 DNA reads TGTGCCAGCAGCGCCCCGTCGCGGGGCGGGGAGACCCAGTACTTC. Translated, it gives CASSAPSRGGETQYF.

The rearrangement uses TRBV2 and TRBJ2-3; TRBD2 agrees at 12 bases. The germline V gene has CDR1 SNHLY and CDR2 FYNNEI. The CDR3 sequence is 15 residues long. After removal of 4 bases from V and 5 bases from J, the junction contained 4 bases not matched to a gene. In DNA, the CDR3 is TGTGCCAGCAGTGGACTAGCGGGGGCGAGAGATACGCAGTATTTT. Amino acid sequence: CASSGLAGARDTQYF. The full variable domain, rest sourced from reference TRBV2 and TRBJ2-3, is EPEVTQTPSHQVTQMGQEVILRCVPISNHLYFYWYRQILGQKVEFLVSFYNNEISEKSEIFDDQFSVERPDGSNFTLKIRSTKLEDSAMYFCASSGLAGARDTQYFGPGTRLTVL.

The genes are TRBV6-5 and TRBJ2-5; possibly TRBD1 for D (7 bases). This CDR3 is built from 15 residues. CDR1 is MNHEY and CDR2 is SVGAGI in the germline V gene. The V and J ends lost 6 bases and 3 bases respectively, with 17 bases between them. CDR3 in DNA: TGTGCCAGCAGAGGAGGGACAGTAGGAAAAGAGACCCAGTACTTC. Protein sequence: CASRGGTVGKETQYF.

CDR3 residues: CAWHGGAESDTQYF. CDR3 DNA sequence: TGTGCCTGGCACGGGGGGGCCGAGAGCGATACGCAGTATTTT. This chain links TRBV30 with TRBJ2-3; 8 bases are a match to TRBD2. This CDR3 is built from 14 residues. CDR1 GTSNPN and CDR2 SVGIG come from the germline V gene (reference sequence). With 5 bases clipped from V and 6 bases from J, the junction kept 10 bases outside the gene matches.

The chain couples TRBV6-6 to TRBJ2-3; D call uncertain. The CDR3 length is 14 residues. With 7 bases removed from V and 4 bases from J, the gap between germline ends came to 15 bases. Looked up from germline, CDR1 is MNHNY and CDR2 is SVGAGI (reference sequence). CDR3 residues: CASTLAERPDTQYF. The CDR3 DNA reads as TGTGCCAGCACCTTGGCTGAGAGGCCAGATACGCAGTATTTT.

This clone appeared a single time. CDR3 nucleotides: TGTGCCAGCAGCTCGACAGGGGGCAAGTATGGCTACACCTTC. This encodes CASSSTGGKYGYTF. This sequence joins TRBV5-6 and TRBJ1-2, with 10 bases fitting TRBD1. CDR3 length: 14 amino acids. The junction had 4 bases not matched to a gene; V was cut back by 3 bases and J by 5 bases. In germline, CDR1 is SGHDT, CDR2 YYEEEE.

In this sample, this clone turned up once. The V gene is TRBV9, the J gene TRBJ2-1; 7 bases fit TRBD2. V lost 4 bases to trimming and J lost 6 bases; unmatched junction nucleotides: 10. CDR1 and CDR2 (germline): SGDLS, YYNGEE. The CDR3 contains 15 residues. The CDR3 DNA is TGTGCCAGCAGCCCAGGCCTAGCGGTACTCAATGAGCAGTTCTTC. It codes for CASSPGLAVLNEQFF.

The chain links TRBV6-5 to TRBJ1-1; D unclear. Trimming removed 7 bases at V and 1 base at J, with 13 bases between. Germline values: CDR1 MNHEY, CDR2 SVGAGI. There are 14 residues in the CDR3. The CDR3 bases are TGTGCCAGCACCTCTGCGAGGGAGAACACTGAAGCTTTCTTT. It translates to CASTSARENTEAFF.

This clone turned up a few times. The chain carries TRBV28 and TRBJ2-3; tentatively, D is TRBD1 (6 bases). V was pared by 3 bases and J by 4 bases, with 17 bases between. The germline V gene has CDR1 MDHEN and CDR2 SYDVKM. The CDR3 runs to 16 residues. The CDR3 spells CASSLVGAGVADTQYF. Here the CDR3 DNA reads TGTGCCAGCAGTTTGGTGGGGGCAGGGGTGGCAGATACGCAGTATTTT.

The chain uses TRBV9 and TRBJ2-6, with D possibly being TRBD1 (5 bases). This CDR3 is 15 amino acids long. Germline CDR1 reads SGDLS; CDR2 reads YYNGEE. The V end lost 1 base, the J end lost 3 bases, and 8 bases lay between the germline ends. CDR3 residues: CASSVRQGGANVLTF. Here the CDR3 DNA reads TGTGCCAGCAGCGTACGGCAGGGTGGGGCCAACGTCCTGACTTTC.

V is TRBV4-3 and J is TRBJ2-1; TRBD1 aligns across 11 bases. Germline V CDR1 and CDR2: LGHNA, YSLEER. The CDR3 length is 15 residues. The junction had 6 bases not matched to a gene; V was cut back by 1 base and J by 10 bases. In DNA, the CDR3 is TGCGCCAGCAGCCAAGGGGACAGGGGGACTGGAGAGCAGTTCTTC. Residues: CASSQGDRGTGEQFF.

The chain links TRBV19 to TRBJ1-6; 9 bases map to TRBD1. The V segment lost 5 bases and the J segment 9 bases; nucleotides outside the gene matches: 5. CDR3 size: 14 residues. Germline CDR1 reads LNHDA; CDR2 reads SQIVND (reference sequence). CDR3 nucleotides: TGTGCCAGTAGTCCTGGGACAGGGAGTTCACCCCTCCACTTT. It codes for CASSPGTGSSPLHF.

The V and J genes are TRBV3-1 (or the pseudogene TRBV3-2) and TRBJ2-2, with 10 positions matching TRBD2. Unmatched junction bases numbered 4, after V lost 5 bases and J lost 4 bases. Germline loops: CDR1 LGHDT, CDR2 YNNKEL (reference sequence). The CDR3 covers 15 residues. CDR3 residues: CASSSTSGPTGELFF. The CDR3 DNA reads as TGTGCCAGCAGCTCGACTAGCGGGCCCACCGGGGAGCTGTTTTTT.

The V and J genes are TRBV7-2 and TRBJ1-4, with TRBD1 as a possible D gene (6 bases). Deletions cut 1 base from V and 7 bases from J, with 22 bases between. Germline V CDR1 and CDR2: SGHTA, FQGNSA. This CDR3 has 18 residues. For the CDR3, the DNA is TGTGCCAGCAGCTTAGGAGTCGGTACCACAGGGAGCGGTGAAAAACTGTTTTTT. It codes for CASSLGVGTTGSGEKLFF.

The gene calls are TRBV12-3 or TRBV12-4 and TRBJ2-7; D is unresolved. Deletions cut 0 bases from V and 4 bases from J, with 7 bases between. This CDR3 has 13 residues. CDR3 sequence (DNA): TGTGCCAGCAGTTTAGCACCCGGTTACGAGCAGTACTTC. This codes for CASSLAPGYEQYF.

The V and J genes are TRBV28 and TRBJ1-1, with D possibly TRBD1 on 5 matching bases. The CDR3 consists of 14 residues. V was shortened by 9 bases and J by 3 bases, with 17 bases between the two germline ends. CDR1 and CDR2 from the germline V gene are MDHEN and SYDVKM. The CDR3 DNA reads as TGTGCCAGTGGGGGAGGGGCAGTGGACACTGAAGCTTTCTTT. Translating gives CASGGGAVDTEAFF. The variable domain in full, with the rest retrieved from reference TRBV28 and TRBJ1-1, is DVKVTQSSRYLVKRTGEKVFLECVQDMDHENMFWYRQDPGLGLRLIYFSYDVKMKEKGDIPEGYSVSREKKERFSLILESASTNQTSMYLCASGGGAVDTEAFFGQGTRLTVV.

The genes are TRBV6-2 or TRBV6-3 and TRBJ2-7; D not resolved. Per germline, CDR1 MNHEY and CDR2 SVGEGT. The germline V and J ends were trimmed by 2 bases and 5 bases, with 16 bases remaining between them. This CDR3 has 15 residues. CDR3 amino acids: CASSYAGAATHEQYF. Written as DNA, the CDR3 is TGTGCCAGCAGTTACGCTGGCGCGGCGACCCACGAGCAGTACTTC.

This clone was seen once. The chain joins TRBV6-1 to TRBJ1-2; D possibly corresponds to TRBD1 (5 bases). Germline CDR1 reads MNHNS; CDR2 reads SASEGT. The CDR3 totals 13 residues. Trimming took 7 bases from V and 4 from J, leaving 13 bases between them. CDR3 DNA sequence: TGTGCCAGCACGTTAGGGGATCTCTATGGCTACACCTTC. It specifies CASTLGDLYGYTF.

The chain recombines TRBV28 with TRBJ1-2; 7 bases fit TRBD1. Germline trimming cut 1 base from V and 11 bases from J; bases unmatched to any gene: 4. CDR3 size: 12 residues. Germline lookup yields CDR1 MDHEN and CDR2 SYDVKM. The CDR3, as DNA: TGTGCCAGCAGTTTATTAGGGGGCGGATACACCTTC. Its protein product is CASSLLGGGYTF.

V gene TRBV7-3 combines with J gene TRBJ2-5; TRBD1 is a possible D gene (5 bases). This CDR3 spans 15 amino acids. Per the germline V gene, CDR1 is SGHTA and CDR2 is FQGTGA. V lost 2 bases and J lost 3, with 13 bases in between. The CDR3 coding sequence is TGTGCCAGCAGCTTATTAGGGGTCCCCAAAGAGACCCAGTACTTC. Its protein is CASSLLGVPKETQYF.

The V call is TRBV7-6, the J call TRBJ2-7; the match to TRBD1 covers 11 bases. V lost 5 bases and J lost 4; bases outside the gene matches: 10. In germline, CDR1 is SGHVS, CDR2 FNYEAQ. The CDR3 is 16 residues long. Here the CDR3 DNA reads TGTGCCAGCAGCCAACTAGGGGGGACAGGGGGATACGAGCAGTACTTC. Its protein product is CASSQLGGTGGYEQYF.

The chain uses TRBV9 and TRBJ1-2; TRBD1 aligns across 9 bases. The trim removed 4 bases at V and 7 bases at J, leaving 5 bases unmatched. Per germline, CDR1 SGDLS and CDR2 YYNGEE. This CDR3 spans 13 amino acids. CDR3 bases: TGTGCCAGCAGCTCAGACAGGGGGTTTGGCTACACCTTC. Amino acid sequence: CASSSDRGFGYTF.

The chain carries TRBV7-9 and TRBJ2-7; D is possibly TRBD2 (5 bases). The CDR3 length is 18 residues. Germline V CDR1 and CDR2: SEHNR, FQNEAQ (reference sequence). The V and J ends lost 7 bases and 3 bases respectively, with 28 bases between them. DNA for the CDR3: TGTGCCAGCACCTCCCTCGGGCTCGGCGGCGCAGACTACTACGAGCAGTACTTC. Residues: CASTSLGLGGADYYEQYF.

This clone is a singleton in its sample. This chain links TRBV6-1 with TRBJ1-1, with 8 bases aligning to TRBD1. Germline-derived CDR1 and CDR2 are MNHNS and SASEGT. The V and J ends lost 2 bases and 4 bases, in that order; junction bases with no gene match: 9. CDR3 length: 16 residues. CDR3 nucleotides: TGTGCCAGCAGTGAAATAGGAGGACAGGGTGGCACTGAAGCTTTCTTT. This gives the protein CASSEIGGQGGTEAFF.

The V and J genes are TRBV5-6 and TRBJ1-2, with a possible D match to TRBD1 (6 bases). The germline V and J ends were trimmed by 0 bases and 8 bases, with 20 bases remaining between them. The CDR3 spans 16 residues. Germline V CDR1 and CDR2: SGHDT, YYEEEE. The CDR3 here is CASSLGRTDRTWGYTF. The CDR3 bases are TGTGCCAGCAGCTTGGGGCGTACCGACAGGACCTGGGGCTACACCTTC.

As regards this clone: The junction shows a germline mismatch at one end, possibly a read error. V is TRBV7-7 and J is TRBJ2-5; no firm D call. The germline gives CDR1 SSHAT, CDR2 FNYEAQ (reference sequence). This CDR3 region has 14 residues. In DNA form, the CDR3 reads TGTGCTAGCAGCTTAGAGAGCCTCCAAGAGACCCAGTACTTC. Its translation: CASSLESLQETQYF. Using reference TRBV7-7 and TRBJ2-5 for the parts outside the CDR3, the full variable domain is GAGVSQSPRYKVTKRGQDVTLRCDPISSHATLYWYQQALGQGPEFLTYFNYEAQPDKSGLPSDRFSAERPEGSISTLTIQRTEQRDSAMYRCASSLESLQETQYFGPGTRLLVL.

The V gene is TRBV7-2, the J gene TRBJ2-7, with TRBD1 matching over 8 bases. Trimming took 1 base from V and 4 from J; bases not matched to a gene: 6. Germline V gene lookup returns CDR1 SGHTA and CDR2 FQGNSA. The CDR3 is 15 residues long. The CDR3 reads CASSLDGQGFYEQYF. The CDR3 DNA sequence: TGTGCCAGCAGCTTAGACGGACAGGGATTTTACGAGCAGTACTTC.